These T cell receptor beta chains were read from a single sample in a study of beta chain features in type 1 diabetes. The repertoire was sequenced with immunoSEQ multiplex PCR; TCRdb's copy has only in-frame clones and lacks some. The sample lists some 660,000 clones, around 15% occurring once. The sample consisted of naive CD4+ T cells from blood. The receptors were gathered from a man aged 18 to 29 with type 1 diabetes. The CDR3 runs from the conserved cysteine through the conserved F or W. Fields, in order: D gene, clone size, V gene, J gene, CDR3 protein, CDR3 DNA. The D gene is left open where the match is weak. The size entry is marked missing in some rows and otherwise reads once, few, many or a size class.

>TRBD1|.|TRBV9|TRBJ2-6
CASSVPTGGSGANVLTF
TGTGCCAGCAGCGTGCCGACAGGGGGTTCTGGGGCCAACGTCCTGACTTTC
>.|few|TRBV14|TRBJ1-2
CASSQRVGGYTF
TGTGCCAGCAGCCAGCGAGTGGGTGGCTACACCTTC
>TRBD2|.|TRBV30|TRBJ2-1
CAWSDLAGDPSYNEQFF
TGTGCCTGGAGTGATCTAGCGGGGGACCCCTCCTACAATGAGCAGTTCTTC
>.|.|TRBV2|TRBJ2-1
CASKTAGGTYNEQFF
TGTGCCAGCAAAACTGCTGGCGGTACCTACAATGAGCAGTTCTTC
>TRBD1|few|TRBV5-6|TRBJ2-2
CASSDDRGPDTGELFF
TGTGCCAGCAGCGACGACAGGGGGCCGGACACCGGGGAGCTGTTTTTT
>.|few|TRBV28|TRBJ1-1
CASRQGGTEAFF
TGTGCCAGCAGGCAGGGAGGCACTGAAGCTTTCTTT
>.|few|TRBV10-3|TRBJ1-1
CAIGVNTEAFF
TGTGCCATTGGAGTGAACACTGAAGCTTTCTTT
>.|.|TRBV30|TRBJ1-2
CAWSVSYGYTF
TGTGCCTGGAGTGTGTCTTATGGCTACACCTTC
>TRBD1|.|TRBV7-3|TRBJ2-5
CASSLIWGQAGNQETQYF
TGTGCCAGCAGCTTAATCTGGGGACAGGCAGGCAACCAAGAGACCCAGTACTTC
>TRBD1|.|TRBV9|TRBJ2-7
CASSVAPGGYYEQYF
TGTGCCAGCAGCGTAGCCCCAGGGGGATACTACGAGCAGTACTTC
>TRBD1|few|TRBV19|TRBJ2-5
CASSRRDRAQETQYF
TGTGCCAGTAGCCGCCGGGACAGGGCGCAAGAGACCCAGTACTTC
>.|.|TRBV27|TRBJ1-2
CASSLRATPGGYTF
TGTGCCAGCAGTCTGAGGGCCACGCCGGGTGGCTACACCTTC
>TRBD1|.|TRBV19|TRBJ2-4
CASSVDRGNIQYF
TGTGCCAGTAGTGTCGACAGGGGAAACATTCAGTACTTC
>TRBD1|few|TRBV7-9|TRBJ1-1
CASSSGQGDTEAFF
TGTGCCAGCAGCTCAGGACAGGGTGACACTGAAGCTTTCTTT
>.|.|TRBV4-3|TRBJ2-3
CASSLIPVDTQYF
TGCGCCAGCAGCCTAATTCCCGTGGATACGCAGTATTTT
>TRBD2|few|TRBV4-2|TRBJ2-1
CASTTSGARSYNEQFF
TGTGCCAGCACCACTAGCGGGGCTCGGTCCTACAATGAGCAGTTCTTC
>TRBD2|.|TRBV18|TRBJ2-1
CASSPGLAGGPSDEQFF
TGTGCCAGCTCACCGGGACTAGCGGGAGGGCCCTCAGATGAGCAGTTCTTC
>.|.|TRBV29-1|TRBJ1-2
CSVGAGFSNYGYTF
TGCAGCGTTGGGGCCGGATTCTCTAACTATGGCTACACCTTC
>TRBD2|few|TRBV27|TRBJ2-4
CASSFGTRAIQYF
TGTGCCAGCAGTTTTGGGACTAGAGCCATTCAGTACTTC
>.|.|TRBV5-4|TRBJ1-5
CASSLAAGPEHF
TGTGCCAGCAGCTTGGCAGCCGGACCCGAACATTTT
>.|once|TRBV14|TRBJ2-5
CASSQDPGTQYF
TGTGCCAGCAGCCAAGATCCCGGGACCCAGTACTTC
>.|few|TRBV30|TRBJ1-5
CAWSVSGQPQHF
TGTGCCTGGAGTGTATCGGGACAGCCCCAGCATTTT
>TRBD2|few|TRBV2|TRBJ2-3
CASSRDYSSADTQYF
TGTGCCAGCAGTAGGGACTATTCGTCGGCAGATACGCAGTATTTT
>.|.|TRBV28|TRBJ1-4
CASSPTEPGFNEKLFF
TGTGCCAGCAGTCCGACGGAACCAGGCTTTAATGAAAAACTGTTTTTT
>.|.|TRBV28|TRBJ1-2
CASSSSLGSYGYTF
TGTGCCAGCAGTTCATCCTTGGGGTCCTATGGCTACACCTTC
>.|.|TRBV9|TRBJ2-7
CASSRDFSYEQYF
TGTGCCAGCAGCAGGGACTTCTCCTACGAGCAGTACTTC
>TRBD1|few|TRBV29-1|TRBJ2-1
CSVGLLGTGAYNEQFF
TGCAGCGTTGGATTGTTGGGGACAGGAGCCTACAATGAGCAGTTCTTC
>TRBD2|few|TRBV6-5|TRBJ2-7
CASRGLAGGPYEQYF
TGTGCCAGCAGGGGACTAGCGGGAGGGCCCTACGAGCAGTACTTC
>.|.|TRBV7-9|TRBJ1-1
CASSLGDRKNTEAFF
TGTGCCAGCAGCTTAGGTGACAGAAAGAACACTGAAGCTTTCTTT
>.|.|TRBV7-2|TRBJ1-5
CASSFVNQPQHF
TGTGCCAGCAGCTTCGTGAATCAGCCCCAGCATTTT
>.|.|TRBV5-4|TRBJ1-2
CASRSWTLRDYGYTF
TGTGCCAGCAGGTCCTGGACCTTAAGAGACTATGGCTACACCTTC
>TRBD1|.|TRBV10-3|TRBJ1-2
CAIKFPTGLGGYTF
TGTGCCATCAAGTTCCCGACAGGGCTCGGTGGCTACACCTTC
>.|.|TRBV2|TRBJ1-2
CASRRGGDGYTF
TGTGCCAGCCGCCGGGGCGGGGATGGCTACACCTTC
>.|few|TRBV7-2|TRBJ1-2
CASSSARANGYTF
TGTGCCAGCAGCTCGGCCAGGGCAAATGGCTACACCTTC
>.|few|TRBV2|TRBJ1-5
CASNGGNGNQPQHF
TGTGCCAGCAACGGGGGGAATGGAAATCAGCCCCAGCATTTT
>TRBD1|.|TRBV18|TRBJ2-5
CASSPKGQAQIQYF
TGTGCCAGCTCACCAAAGGGACAGGCTCAGATCCAGTACTTC
>.|.|TRBV29-1|TRBJ2-7
CSVRGRSYEQYF
TGCAGCGTTCGGGGGAGATCCTACGAGCAGTACTTC
>TRBD1|few|TRBV14|TRBJ1-4
CASSRQGLNEKLFF
TGTGCCAGCAGCCGACAGGGCCTTAATGAAAAACTGTTTTTT
>.|.|TRBV9|TRBJ2-7
CASSVGAGSAEQYF
TGTGCCAGCAGCGTAGGGGCAGGGTCCGCCGAGCAGTACTTC
>.|few|TRBV29-1|TRBJ1-3
CSVGTAGNTIYF
TGCAGCGTTGGGACGGCGGGAAACACCATATATTTT
>.|.|TRBV5-1|TRBJ2-5
CASSLGGILAEETQYF
TGCGCCAGCAGCTTGGGAGGTATCCTAGCCGAAGAGACCCAGTACTTC
>.|few|TRBV19|TRBJ2-7
CASSSRGRLLKDDEQYF
TGTGCCAGTAGTTCCCGGGGCCGACTCCTTAAGGACGACGAGCAGTACTTC
>.|few|TRBV29-1|TRBJ1-4
CSVEEVGAGNEKLFF
TGCAGCGTTGAAGAGGTGGGGGCTGGTAATGAAAAACTGTTTTTT
>TRBD2|few|TRBV30|TRBJ2-3
CAWSQLAGGQDTQYF
TGTGCCTGGAGCCAACTAGCGGGGGGGCAAGATACGCAGTATTTT
>.|.|TRBV5-4|TRBJ2-1
CASSTSLVGSYNEQFF
TGTGCCAGCAGCACCTCCCTAGTGGGCTCCTACAATGAGCAGTTCTTC
>.|few|TRBV25-1|TRBJ2-3
CASLGGTDTQYF
TGTGCCAGCTTAGGGGGCACAGATACGCAGTATTTT
>.|.|TRBV7-2|TRBJ2-7
CASSAGQSREQYF
TGTGCCAGCAGCGCGGGACAGTCGCGAGAGCAGTACTTC
>.|few|TRBV30|TRBJ1-4
CAWSVLLGSGEKLFF
TGTGCCTGGAGTGTACTTCTGGGGTCGGGGGAAAAACTGTTTTTT
>TRBD1|.|TRBV15|TRBJ2-1
CATSRAGQGSYNEQFF
TGTGCCACCAGCAGAGCGGGACAGGGATCCTACAATGAGCAGTTCTTC
>TRBD1|few|TRBV5-1|TRBJ2-7
CASSSSGQGEWDEQYF
TGCGCCAGCAGCTCGTCAGGACAGGGAGAGTGGGACGAGCAGTACTTC
>.|few|TRBV21-1|TRBJ2-4
CASSKGGDWVIQYF
TGTGCCAGCAGCAAAGGGGGGGACTGGGTCATTCAGTACTTC
>.|once|TRBV20-1|TRBJ2-1
CSGGFYNEQFF
TGCAGTGGGGGCTTTTACAATGAGCAGTTCTTC
>.|.|TRBV25-1|TRBJ2-5
CASSSYLQETQYF
TGTGCCAGCAGCTCTTACCTTCAAGAGACCCAGTACTTC
>.|few|TRBV2|TRBJ2-3
CASGIGTRTDTQYF
TGTGCCAGCGGGATCGGGACGCGCACAGATACGCAGTATTTT
>TRBD1|.|TRBV10-3|TRBJ2-5
CAISEQQGAWETQYF
TGTGCCATCAGTGAACAACAGGGGGCGTGGGAGACCCAGTACTTC
>.|.|TRBV5-1|TRBJ2-7
CASSQFRQGNHYEQYF
TGCGCCAGCAGTCAGTTCCGGCAGGGTAATCACTACGAGCAGTACTTC
>TRBD2|.|TRBV6-6|TRBJ2-3
CASSYGLAGSDTQYF
TGTGCCAGCAGTTACGGGCTAGCGGGGTCGGATACGCAGTATTTT
>TRBD1|.|TRBV9|TRBJ1-1
CASSPRTGGTEAFF
TGTGCCAGCAGCCCTCGGACAGGAGGCACTGAAGCTTTCTTT